The 16 T cell receptor beta chains in this list originate from one sample, sequenced in a study of CD8+ T cells in alopecia areata. In each case, RNA was isolated and then reverse transcribed into cDNA as the sequencing template. This table comes from immunoSEQ multiplex PCR, and its TCRdb copy is limited to in-frame clones, with some not included. Of about 190,000 clones in the sample, more than 55% were seen once. Treatment noted: oral pan-JAK inhibitor, 5-10 mg twice daily. The sample in question was CD4+ T cells sorted from blood, obtained at week 4, from a patient treated with tofacitinib. These receptors came from a human donor with alopecia areata.

The chain is built from TRBV2 and TRBJ2-1, with TRBD2 identical over 11 bases. The CDR3 is 15 residues long. After removal of 4 bases from V and 4 bases from J, the junction contained 3 bases not matched to a gene. Looked up from germline, CDR1 is SNHLY and CDR2 is FYNNEI. CDR3 coding DNA: TGTGCCAGCAGTGTAGGGACTAGCGGTTACAATGAGCAGTTCTTC. This gives the protein CASSVGTSGYNEQFF.

The chain uses TRBV6-5 and TRBJ2-3, with TRBD1 as a possible D gene (6 bases). This CDR3 comprises 14 residues. The V and J ends lost 6 bases and 0 bases respectively, with 10 bases between them. In germline, CDR1 is MNHEY, CDR2 SVGAGI. CDR3 in amino acids: CASRRDTSTDTQYF. Here the CDR3 DNA reads TGTGCCAGCAGACGGGACACCAGCACAGATACGCAGTATTTT.

This clone was counted a few times. This chain links TRBV6-5 with TRBJ2-2; a weak D match, TRBD2 (5 bases). Germline lookup yields CDR1 MNHEY and CDR2 SVGAGI. This CDR3 spans 16 amino acids. The germline V and J ends were trimmed by 0 bases and 1 base, with 9 bases remaining between them. CDR3 in amino acids: CASSYSDGGNTGELFF. CDR3 sequence (DNA): TGTGCCAGCAGTTACTCGGACGGAGGGAACACCGGGGAGCTGTTTTTT.

About this clone: The identical CDR3 is also encoded by other nucleotide sequences in the sample. The chain has TRBV15 and TRBJ2-7; D is undetermined. Trimming cost V 0 bases and J 1 base, with 7 bases left between them. Germline lookup yields CDR1 LNHNV and CDR2 YYDKDF (reference sequence). The CDR3 runs to 14 residues. Here the CDR3 reads CATSREQPSYEQYF. As DNA, the CDR3 is TGTGCCACCAGCAGAGAGCAGCCATCCTACGAGCAGTACTTC. Based on the CDR3 plus reference TRBV15 and TRBJ2-7, the full variable domain is DAMVIQNPRYQVTQFGKPVTLSCSQTLNHNVMYWYQQKSSQAPKLLFHYYDKDFNNEADTPDNFQSRRPNTSFCFLDIRSPGLGDTAMYLCATSREQPSYEQYFGPGTRLTVT.

The sample holds one count of this clone. The chain links TRBV29-1 to TRBJ2-7; 7 nucleotides align to TRBD1. V shed 5 bases, J shed 6 bases, and the junction held 7 bases outside the gene matches. The CDR3 length is 12 residues. Germline loops: CDR1 SQVTM, CDR2 ANQGSEA. The CDR3 DNA reads as TGCAGCGTTAGGCAGGGGGAAGGCGAGCAGTACTTC. Amino acid sequence: CSVRQGEGEQYF.

The chain uses TRBV29-1 and TRBJ2-5, with a weak D call TRBD2 (6 bases). The germline gives CDR1 SQVTM, CDR2 ANQGSEA. The CDR3 totals 15 residues. Trimming pared 1 base from V and 4 bases from J, leaving 16 bases between. CDR3 protein: CSVEGGPEGTETQYF. DNA of the CDR3: TGCAGCGTTGAAGGAGGTCCGGAGGGCACAGAGACCCAGTACTTC.

The chain joins TRBV4-1 to TRBJ2-7; D not resolved. The CDR3 length is 14 residues. The ends were cut back, 6 bases at V and 0 bases at J, with 12 bases in the middle. Germline CDR1 is MGHRA and CDR2 is YSYEKL. CDR3 loop: CASSWATTSYEQYF. The CDR3 bases are TGCGCCAGCAGTTGGGCAACCACCTCCTACGAGCAGTACTTC.

This clone was picked up a small number of times. CDR3 region: CASTHPGSPLHF. In DNA, the CDR3 is TGTGCCAGCACCCACCCGGGCTCACCCCTCCACTTT. J is TRBJ1-6 and V is TRBV27; D is uncertain. The CDR3 consists of 12 residues. Germline loops: CDR1 MNHEY, CDR2 SMNVEV (reference sequence). The V end was cut by 7 bases, the J end by 10 bases, with 11 bases between.

The CDR3 loop is CASSMTGPETQYF. CDR3 nucleotide sequence: TGTGCCAGCAGTATGACAGGTCCAGAGACCCAGTACTTC. V gene TRBV27 combines with J gene TRBJ2-5; TRBD1 is a possible D gene (6 bases). From germline, CDR1 is MNHEY and CDR2 SMNVEV (reference sequence). V shed 5 bases and J shed 4 bases, with 11 bases lying between them. The CDR3 loop spans 13 amino acids.

This clone appeared a few times. This same CDR3 is encoded by further DNA sequences in the sample. The rearrangement joins TRBV29-1 to TRBJ2-7, with 9 bases matching TRBD1. The trim removed 6 bases at V and 4 bases at J, leaving 4 bases unmatched. The CDR3 sequence is 12 residues long. Germline V lookup: CDR1 SQVTM, CDR2 ANQGSEA. CDR3 nucleotides: TGCAGCGTGGGACAGGGAGGATACGAGCAGTACTTC. Protein sequence: CSVGQGGYEQYF.

J is TRBJ1-2 and V is TRBV4-3; 7 bases fit TRBD1. J gave up 4 bases and V 4 bases, and 3 bases lay outside the gene matches. CDR1 and CDR2 from the germline V gene are LGHNA and YSLEER. This CDR3 spans 13 amino acids. CDR3 bases: TGCGCCAGCAGCCCCAGGGACAGCTATGGCTACACCTTC. This encodes CASSPRDSYGYTF.

There are a few counts of this clone. The V and J genes are TRBV30 and TRBJ1-5; D uncertain. Germline V CDR1 and CDR2: GTSNPN, SVGIG (reference sequence). The CDR3 totals 15 residues. The germline V and J ends were trimmed by 1 base and 8 bases, with 18 bases remaining between them. In DNA, the CDR3 is TGTGCCTGGAGTGGTACCCCCGGCCTCGATAAGCCCCAGCATTTT. Its translation: CAWSGTPGLDKPQHF.

This chain links TRBV7-2 with TRBJ2-1; D possibly uses TRBD1 or TRBD2 (5 bases each). The CDR3 is 15 residues long. From germline, CDR1 is SGHTA and CDR2 FQGNSA. V dropped 6 bases and J dropped 0 bases, with 12 bases sitting between them. The CDR3, as DNA: TGTGCCAGCAGAACGACCGGGACCTCCTACAATGAGCAGTTCTTC. Protein product: CASRTTGTSYNEQFF.

The rearrangement joins TRBV29-1 to TRBJ2-1; D unresolved. There are 12 residues in the CDR3. V lost 8 bases and J 6 bases, leaving 14 bases between the germline ends. Germline V gives CDR1 SQVTM, CDR2 ANQGSEA. CDR3 protein: CSKRTPRNEQFF. CDR3 in DNA: TGCAGCAAGAGGACCCCCCGCAATGAGCAGTTCTTC.

V is TRBV15 and J is TRBJ2-5, with a tentative D call TRBD1 (6 bases). CDR1 is LNHNV and CDR2 is YYDKDF in the germline V gene (reference sequence). Trimming removed 0 bases at V and 5 bases at J, with 16 bases between. This CDR3 has 16 amino acids. The CDR3 region is CATSRDAGTPAETQYF. As DNA, the CDR3 is TGTGCCACCAGCAGAGATGCCGGGACACCGGCCGAGACCCAGTACTTC. Full variable domain (remainder filled in from reference TRBV15 and TRBJ2-5): DAMVIQNPRYQVTQFGKPVTLSCSQTLNHNVMYWYQQKSSQAPKLLFHYYDKDFNNEADTPDNFQSRRPNTSFCFLDIRSPGLGDTAMYLCATSRDAGTPAETQYFGPGTRLLVL.

This clone was seen only a few times. V usage is TRBV30 and J usage is TRBJ2-3, with D possibly being TRBD1 or TRBD2 (5 bases each). Germline V gene sequence: CDR1 GTSNPN, CDR2 SVGIG (reference sequence). This CDR3 spans 11 amino acids. V lost 4 bases and J 9 bases, leaving 11 bases between the germline ends. CDR3: CAWMRRDTQYF. The CDR3 bases are TGTGCCTGGATGAGACGGGACACGCAGTATTTT. Supplemented by reference TRBV30 and TRBJ2-3, the full variable domain reads SQTIHQWPATLVQPVGSPLSLECTVEGTSNPNLYWYRQAAGRGLQLLFYSVGIGQISSEVPQNLSASRPQDRQFILSSKKLLLSDSGFYLCAWMRRDTQYFGPGTRLTVL.